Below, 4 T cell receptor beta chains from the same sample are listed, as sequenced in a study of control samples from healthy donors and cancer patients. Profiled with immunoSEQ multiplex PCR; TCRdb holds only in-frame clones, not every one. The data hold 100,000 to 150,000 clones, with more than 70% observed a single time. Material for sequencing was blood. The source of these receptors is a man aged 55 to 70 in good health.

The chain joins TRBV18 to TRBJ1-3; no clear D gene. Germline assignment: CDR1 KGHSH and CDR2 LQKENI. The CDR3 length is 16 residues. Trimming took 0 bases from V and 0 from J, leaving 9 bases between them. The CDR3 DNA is TGTGCCAGCTCACCACCCTCGCTGAACTCTGGAAACACCATATATTTT. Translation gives CASSPPSLNSGNTIYF.

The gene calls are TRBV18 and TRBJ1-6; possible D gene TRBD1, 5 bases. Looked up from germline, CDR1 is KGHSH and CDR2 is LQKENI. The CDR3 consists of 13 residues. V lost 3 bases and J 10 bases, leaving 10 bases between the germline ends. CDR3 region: CASSPDSRSPLHF. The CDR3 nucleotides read TGTGCCAGCTCACCCGACAGTAGATCACCCCTCCACTTT.

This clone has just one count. The CDR3 bases are TGTGCCAGCTCACCGGCAGGGATCTATGGCTACACCTTC. It codes for CASSPAGIYGYTF. This rearrangement joins TRBV18 to TRBJ1-2, with a possible D match to TRBD1 (5 bases). The germline gives CDR1 KGHSH, CDR2 LQKENI. V gave up 3 bases and J gave up 4 bases, with 9 bases separating them. This CDR3 comprises 13 residues.

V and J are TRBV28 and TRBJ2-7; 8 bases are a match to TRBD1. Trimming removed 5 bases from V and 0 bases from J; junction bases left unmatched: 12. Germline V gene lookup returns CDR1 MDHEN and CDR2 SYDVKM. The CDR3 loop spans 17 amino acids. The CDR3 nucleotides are TGTGCCAGCAGTCCAGGGGGCATAAAGGTAGGCTCCTACGAGCAGTACTTC. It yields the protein CASSPGGIKVGSYEQYF.